This T cell receptor (beta chain) was observed in a study of T cells after yellow fever vaccination. Each CDR3 protein gets one entry after TCRdb re-called the 5' RACE reads with MiXCR. This repertoire shows about 320,000 distinct CDR3 sequences, approximately 12% found once; its top ten account for about 3.3%. Study-level findings and limits: A weaker but faster secondary response was observed, peaking on day 5 versus 15.

The germline gives CDR1 SGHAT, CDR2 FQNNGV. The CDR3 has 12 residues. Trimming pared 5 bases from V and 5 bases from J, leaving 9 bases between. This clonotype was seen ten or more times. What it recognizes is unknown. The sequence was collected from a man younger than 30 who received the YFV17D yellow fever vaccine. The sample in question was CD4+ T cells sorted from PBMCs, obtained 45 days after the yellow fever booster vaccination. The V call is TRBV11-2, the J call TRBJ1-2; D unresolved. The CDR3 bases are TGTGCCAGCAGCCAGTATGAGTATGGCTACACCTTC. Translation: CASSQYEYGYTF. Full variable domain (rest looked up from reference TRBV11-2 and TRBJ1-2): EAGVAQSPRYKIIEKRQSVAFWCNPISGHATLYWYQQILGQGPKLLIQFQNNGVVDDSQLPKDRFSAERLKGVDSTLKIQPAKLEDSAVYLCASSQYEYGYTFGSGTRLTVV.